This TCR beta chain stems from a study of blood T cell repertoires in COVID-19 (dated by TCRdb to the early 2020s). Describing the broader study: Collaborator samples came from the United States, Italy and Spain and covered acute and convalescent phases of COVID-19. Where available, HLA class I and class II types were taken from metadata supplied by the sample provider and were not determined by assay-based typing. The repertoires were released in a freely available public database meant as a resource for research on the immune response to SARS-CoV-2. Sample metadata almost always included a de-identified subject ID, COVID-19 status, age in years and sex. The prospective study material was composed of cDNA or gDNA derived from T cells, B-cell-depleted T cells, or PBMCs. The dataset comprised deeply sampled blood TCRbeta repertoires from subjects exposed to, actively infected with, or recovered from COVID-19. Samples were obtained from the ongoing ImmuneRACE study (first 160 participants) and from 1,200 or so subjects provided by 6 global collaborators.

TCRbeta CDR3 regions were amplified from genomic DNA using the immunoSEQ Assay, a bias-controlled multiplex PCR. From the authors' description of their analysis: Nucleated cell counts per sample were estimated from amplification of reference gene primers within the assay. To quantify the absolute abundance of each unique TCRbeta CDR3 rearrangement, sequence reads were collapsed and filtered. Productive Simpson clonality was computed per sample as the square root of Simpson's diversity index over productive rearrangements. As stored in TCRdb, this immuneACCESS dataset retains in-frame rearrangements with V and J assigned. A fraction of the clones does not appear; measured against another copy, unresolved V genes explain less than half of the discrepancy, and the remainder lacks a known reason. V and J calls and clone size are as listed in that table; D and trimming were resolved from the DNA. For this sample the table gives 250,000 or so clones, of which about 90% were detected only once. In total, the top ten clones hold around 2.3% of the sample.

About this clone: What antigen it recognizes has not been identified. No per-base quality is available; no much larger clone lies one base away.

At one collaborating source in Seattle, patients were enrolled during active infection and were followed longitudinally through the course of disease. The collaborating institutions used their own protocols to collect whole blood in K2EDTA tubes. Collaborator samples were shipped for TCRbeta analysis as frozen whole blood, isolated PBMCs, or DNA extracted from either sample type. According to the germline V gene, CDR1 reads ENHRY and CDR2 reads SYGVKD. Its CDR3 holds 14 amino acids, cysteine through phenylalanine. The only DNA kept is the CDR3, 42 bases in frame from the first base. V is pared back by 2 bases and J by 4 bases, with 12 bases lying between the germline termini. General study outcomes and caveats: How much clinical and demographic metadata was included differed by source and by participant, and the metadata was provided uncurated.

This receptor chain uses TRBV10-3 and TRBJ2-7, with a tentative D gene TRBD1 over 6 matching bases. The receptor comes from a woman aged 60 to 75 with COVID-19, enrolled during active disease. Sequenced sample: peripheral blood. The DNA sequence is as follows: TGTGCCATCAGTGAGGATGCAACAGGGTACGAGCAGTACTTC. Its amino acids are CAISEDATGYEQYF.